This is a list of T cell receptor beta chains from one sample in a study of T cell responses to AZD1222 COVID-19 vaccine. TCRdb's table, derived via immunoSEQ multiplex PCR, lists solely in-frame clones and lacks some. The data show 140,000 to 150,000 clones, with roughly nine tenths seen just once and less than 5% held by the top ten. The source was peripheral blood, collected 28 days after the second AZD1222 dose. These receptors originate from an adult who received the AZD1222 COVID-19 vaccine. CDR3s include the opening cysteine and the closing phenylalanine or tryptophan. The D gene is left open where the match is weak. Clone sizes are given selectively: once, few, many, or a class where the clone is expanded.

>TRBV28|NA|TRBJ1-1|NA
CASSFLRRAFF
TGTGCCAGCAGTTTTCTTCGTAGAGCTTTCTTT
>TRBV27|NA|TRBJ1-5|NA
CASSFSRGGGYSNQPQHF
TGTGCCAGCAGTTTTAGTAGGGGGGGCGGTTATAGCAATCAGCCCCAGCATTTT
>TRBV6-5|NA|TRBJ1-6|NA
CASSTRGNSPLHF
TGTGCCAGCAGCACAAGGGGGAATTCACCCCTCCACTTT
>TRBV6-2/TRBV6-3|NA|TRBJ2-7|NA
CASSYGATYEQYF
TGTGCCAGCAGTTACGGGGCTACCTACGAGCAGTACTTC
>TRBV7-6|NA|TRBJ2-3|once
CASTHQFKEGTDTQYF
TGTGCCAGCACCCACCAATTTAAGGAGGGCACAGATACGCAGTATTTT
>TRBV10-3|TRBD1|TRBJ1-2|NA
CAIGEQGADYGYTF
TGTGCCATCGGGGAACAGGGGGCGGACTATGGCTACACCTTC
>TRBV5-1|NA|TRBJ2-2|NA
CASSLLAATGELFF
TGCGCCAGCAGCTTGTTGGCCGCCACCGGGGAGCTGTTTTTT
>TRBV7-2|NA|TRBJ2-7|NA
CASGFYGEQYF
TGTGCCAGCGGCTTCTATGGCGAGCAGTACTTC
>TRBV3-1/TRBV3-2|NA|TRBJ1-2|NA
CASSQVPGSGYTF
TGTGCCAGCAGCCAGGTCCCCGGGTCTGGCTACACCTTC
>TRBV27|TRBD1|TRBJ1-6|once
CASSPFGTEEGSPLHF
TGTGCCAGCAGTCCGTTCGGGACAGAGGAAGGATCACCCCTCCACTTT
>TRBV28|NA|TRBJ1-4|NA
CASSPPGTGEKLFF
TGTGCCAGCAGTCCTCCGGGTACGGGTGAAAAACTGTTTTTT
>TRBV29-1|NA|TRBJ1-1|NA
CSVSVRSNTEAFF
TGCAGCGTTTCGGTTAGGTCGAACACTGAAGCTTTCTTT
>TRBV5-5|NA|TRBJ2-5|NA
CASSLSFKETQYF
TGTGCCAGCAGCTTGAGCTTCAAAGAGACCCAGTACTTC
>TRBV19|NA|TRBJ1-1|NA
CASGDLNTEAFF
TGTGCCAGTGGGGACCTGAACACTGAAGCTTTCTTT
>TRBV7-2|NA|TRBJ2-1|NA
CASSFFRDEQFF
TGTGCCAGCAGCTTCTTTCGGGATGAGCAGTTCTTC
>TRBV28|TRBD1|TRBJ1-5|NA
CASRPPPGGYQPQHF
TGTGCCAGCAGACCTCCTCCAGGGGGCTATCAGCCCCAGCATTTT
>TRBV5-1|NA|TRBJ1-3|NA
CASSKPLSGNTIYF
TGCGCCAGCTCAAAGCCCCTCTCTGGAAACACCATATATTTT
>TRBV11-2|TRBD2|TRBJ2-1|NA
CASSQTSGGYNEQFF
TGTGCCAGCAGCCAAACTAGCGGGGGTTACAATGAGCAGTTCTTC
>TRBV5-1|TRBD2|TRBJ2-3|NA
CASRPGPGLAVAGDTQYF
TGCGCCAGCAGGCCGGGACCGGGACTAGCCGTGGCCGGGGATACGCAGTATTTT
>TRBV10-3|NA|TRBJ1-2|NA
CAISESEQFYGYTF
TGTGCCATCAGTGAGTCGGAACAGTTCTATGGCTACACCTTC
>TRBV5-4|NA|TRBJ1-4|NA
CASSSTGPNEKLFF
TGTGCCAGCAGCTCAACAGGGCCTAATGAAAAACTGTTTTTT
>TRBV5-5|NA|TRBJ1-1|NA
CASSFPANMNTEAFF
TGTGCCAGCAGCTTCCCAGCTAACATGAACACTGAAGCTTTCTTT
>TRBV7-2|NA|TRBJ2-2|NA
CASSPRKGTNTGELFF
TGTGCCAGCAGCCCCCGAAAGGGCACGAACACCGGGGAGCTGTTTTTT
>TRBV28|TRBD2|TRBJ2-1|NA
CASSHGLAHNEQFF
TGTGCCAGCAGCCACGGACTAGCCCACAATGAGCAGTTCTTC
>TRBV4-2|NA|TRBJ2-1|NA
CASSPDYSVYNEQFF
TGTGCCAGCAGCCCAGACTACAGCGTGTACAATGAGCAGTTCTTC
>TRBV7-2|TRBD2|TRBJ2-7|once
CASSPGLAGEQYF
TGTGCCAGCAGCCCGGGACTAGCGGGCGAGCAGTACTTC
>TRBV6-6|NA|TRBJ1-2|NA
CASRGFSYGYTF
TGTGCCAGCCGGGGGTTTTCCTATGGCTACACCTTC
>TRBV7-2|NA|TRBJ1-1|NA
CASSLQGIAFF
TGTGCCAGCAGCTTACAGGGGATAGCTTTCTTT
>TRBV12-3/TRBV12-4|NA|TRBJ2-7|NA
CASRDFYSYEQYF
TGTGCCAGCAGGGACTTTTACTCCTACGAGCAGTACTTC
>TRBV29-1|TRBD1|TRBJ1-1|NA
CSVDRGYEAFF
TGCAGCGTTGACAGGGGGTATGAAGCTTTCTTT
>TRBV5-4|TRBD2|TRBJ2-2|NA
CASSLGTSGTGTGELFF
TGTGCCAGCAGCTTGGGGACTAGCGGGACGGGCACCGGGGAGCTGTTTTTT
>TRBV6-5|TRBD1|TRBJ1-1|NA
CASSYLRQGGTEAFF
TGTGCCAGCAGTTACTTGAGACAGGGAGGAACTGAAGCTTTCTTT
>TRBV12-3/TRBV12-4|NA|TRBJ1-1|NA
CASSLDGGTEAFF
TGTGCCAGCAGTTTAGACGGGGGAACTGAAGCTTTCTTT
>TRBV9|TRBD2|TRBJ2-6|NA
CASSAGRGSGANVLTF
TGTGCCAGCAGCGCCGGGAGGGGATCTGGGGCCAACGTCCTGACTTTC
>TRBV6-5|NA|TRBJ1-4|NA
CASSAGTLYEKLFF
TGTGCCAGCAGCGCGGGGACTTTATATGAAAAACTGTTTTTT
>TRBV2|TRBD1|TRBJ1-5|NA
CASSPTDRRQPQHF
TGTGCCAGCAGTCCAACGGACAGGAGACAGCCCCAGCATTTT
>TRBV21-1|NA|TRBJ2-7|NA
CASSKDHGTSGFYRPYEQYF
TGTGCCAGCAGCAAAGACCACGGGACTAGCGGATTTTACCGCCCCTACGAGCAGTACTTC
>TRBV7-2|NA|TRBJ2-1|NA
CASSLSGGTYNEQFF
TGTGCCAGCAGCTTAAGCGGCGGCACCTACAATGAGCAGTTCTTC
>TRBV12-5|NA|TRBJ1-5|NA
CASGQPTRGSNQPQHF
TGTGCTAGTGGTCAACCCACGCGAGGTAGCAATCAGCCCCAGCATTTT
>TRBV7-9|NA|TRBJ1-1|NA
CASSLAKLNTEAFF
TGTGCCAGCAGCTTAGCGAAGTTGAACACTGAAGCTTTCTTT
>TRBV18|NA|TRBJ1-5|NA
CASSLGTGYQPQHF
TGTGCCAGCTCACTGGGCACAGGGTATCAGCCCCAGCATTTT
>TRBV4-3|TRBD2|TRBJ2-4|NA
CASSRAGLAGENIQYF
TGCGCCAGCAGCCGCGCGGGACTAGCGGGGGAAAACATTCAGTACTTC
>TRBV2|TRBD1|TRBJ1-6|NA
CASSDRGPTLHF
TGTGCCAGCAGTGACAGGGGGCCAACCCTCCACTTT
>TRBV19|TRBD1|TRBJ1-2|NA
CASSRGQGAHGYTF
TGTGCCAGTAGTAGAGGACAGGGGGCGCATGGCTACACCTTC
>TRBV5-4|NA|TRBJ1-2|NA
CASSLGGQYYGYTF
TGTGCCAGCAGCTTGGGGGGGCAGTACTATGGCTACACCTTC